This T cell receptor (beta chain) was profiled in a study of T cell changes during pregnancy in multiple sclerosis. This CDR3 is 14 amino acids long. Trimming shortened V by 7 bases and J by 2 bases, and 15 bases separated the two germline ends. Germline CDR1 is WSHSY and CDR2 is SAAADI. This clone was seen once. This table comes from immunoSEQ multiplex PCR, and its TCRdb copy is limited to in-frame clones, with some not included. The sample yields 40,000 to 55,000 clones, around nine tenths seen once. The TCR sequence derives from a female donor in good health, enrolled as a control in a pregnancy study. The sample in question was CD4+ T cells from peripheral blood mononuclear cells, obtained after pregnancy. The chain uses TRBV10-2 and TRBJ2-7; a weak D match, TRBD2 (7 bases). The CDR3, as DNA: TGCGCCAGCACCGACGGGGGGCTGACCTACGAGCAGTACTTC. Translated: CASTDGGLTYEQYF.